The text below deals with one T cell receptor beta chain. No antigen is known for it. The input lacks base qualities; no much larger clone sits a single base away. The data belong to a study of blood T cell repertoires in COVID-19 (dated by TCRdb to the early 2020s). Study-level background: Collaborator samples came from the United States, Italy and Spain and covered acute and convalescent phases of COVID-19. The repertoires were released in a freely available public database intended as a resource for research on the immune response to SARS-CoV-2. Where available, HLA class I and class II types were taken from metadata supplied by the sample provider and were not determined by assay-based typing. Sample metadata almost always included a de-identified subject ID, COVID-19 status, age in years and sex. The material from the prospective study consisted of cDNA or gDNA derived from T cells, B-cell-depleted T cells, or PBMCs. Subjects who had been exposed to COVID-19, were actively infected with it, or had recovered from it provided the deeply sampled blood TCRbeta repertoires that made up the dataset. The samples were drawn from two sources: the first 160 participants of the ongoing ImmuneRACE study, and approximately 1,300 subjects contributed by 6 global collaborators. Overall results and qualifications from the work: The amount of clinical and demographic metadata varied by source and participant and was provided uncurated.

Samples from volunteer blood donors who had recovered from COVID-19 were contributed by a second Seattle source. The collaborating institutions used their own protocols to collect whole blood in K2EDTA tubes. Collaborator samples were shipped for TCRbeta analysis as frozen whole blood, isolated PBMCs, or DNA extracted from either sample type. Between the V and J ends, shortened by 0 bases and 1 base respectively, the junction contains 5 bases. The CDR3 spans 15 residues, from the cysteine through the phenylalanine. The read is trimmed to its CDR3 DNA, 45 bases read in frame from base 1. The germline V gene sets CDR1 to SGHRS and CDR2 to YFSETQ. The immunoSEQ Assay, a bias-controlled multiplex PCR, was used to amplify TCRbeta CDR3 regions from genomic DNA. The study's own analysis went as follows. Nucleated cell counts per sample were estimated from amplification of reference gene primers within the assay. To quantify the absolute abundance of each unique TCRbeta CDR3 rearrangement, sequence reads were collapsed and filtered. For each sample, productive Simpson clonality was calculated as the square root of Simpson's diversity index over productive rearrangements. TCRdb took this table from immuneACCESS and kept in-frame rearrangements with V and J called. Such tables lack part of the clones; where checked against another copy, unresolved V genes explain under half of the gap, and the rest is unexplained. V and J calls and clone size come straight from that table; D and trimming were deduced from the DNA. The table for this sample lists a few hundred thousand clones; around 87% of them were counted only once. The leading ten clones occupy approximately 6% of the sample.

Source material: peripheral blood. The chain is encoded by TRBV5-1 joined to TRBJ2-6; matching of 5 bases hints at TRBD2 as the D gene. This receptor was identified in a man in his sixties who had recovered from COVID-19. CDR3 sequence: CASSLGGSGANVLTF. The DNA sequence is as follows: TGCGCCAGCAGCTTGGGAGGGTCTGGGGCCAACGTCCTGACTTTC.